Listed below are T cell receptor beta chains from one sample, sequenced in a study of T cell responses to AZD1222 COVID-19 vaccine. Measured with immunoSEQ multiplex PCR; TCRdb has only the in-frame clones, and not every one. Among about 270,000 clones listed, 85% to 95% were seen once. Sequenced material: peripheral blood, taken 28 days after the second AZD1222 dose. These receptors came from an adult who received the AZD1222 COVID-19 vaccine. CDR3s include the opening cysteine and the closing phenylalanine or tryptophan. Each record gives: CDR3 protein, CDR3 DNA, D gene, clone size, J gene, V gene. The D gene is left open where the match is weak. For some rows the clone size is stated as once, few or many, or as a class when expanded; others skip it.

CASRALEGPYEQYF | TGTGCCAGCAGGGCCCTGGAGGGTCCCTACGAGCAGTACTTC | NA | NA | TRBJ2-7 | TRBV6-5
CASSPGGATGNTIYF | TGTGCCAGCTCACCTGGGGGGGCAACTGGAAACACCATATATTTT | NA | NA | TRBJ1-3 | TRBV18
CATRGGPGAHNEQFF | TGTGCCACCAGGGGGGGCCCGGGGGCACACAATGAGCAGTTCTTC | NA | NA | TRBJ2-1 | TRBV24-1
CASSQGGQGFGAFF | TGTGCCAGCAGCCAGGGGGGACAGGGGTTTGGGGCTTTCTTT | TRBD1 | once | TRBJ1-1 | TRBV4-2
CASSWPPGGALFADTQYF | TGTGCCAGCAGTTGGCCGCCAGGGGGCGCCTTATTCGCAGATACGCAGTATTTT | TRBD1 | once | TRBJ2-3 | TRBV28
CASSEGTGSPYTF | TGTGCCAGCAGTGAGGGGACAGGTAGTCCCTACACCTTC | TRBD1 | NA | TRBJ1-2 | TRBV2
CASSGGTSGVGEQFF | TGTGCCAGCAGCGGCGGCACTAGCGGGGTGGGTGAGCAGTTCTTC | TRBD2 | NA | TRBJ2-1 | TRBV7-3
CASSQPGGSYEQYF | TGTGCCAGCAGCCAACCGGGGGGATCCTACGAGCAGTACTTC | TRBD2 | NA | TRBJ2-7 | TRBV14
CASSYGGNRAHTF | TGTGCCAGCAGTTACGGAGGAAACAGGGCCCACACCTTC | NA | NA | TRBJ1-2 | TRBV27
CASSLGTGGNTIYF | TGCGCCAGCAGCCTCGGGACAGGTGGAAACACCATATATTTT | TRBD1 | few | TRBJ1-3 | TRBV5-1
CASSELSGGEIQYF | TGTGCCAGCAGTGAACTAAGCGGGGGTGAGATCCAGTACTTC | TRBD2 | NA | TRBJ2-5 | TRBV2
CASTLSDEQYF | TGTGCCAGCACCCTTTCAGACGAGCAGTACTTC | NA | NA | TRBJ2-7 | TRBV28
CASSQDRQSYGYTF | TGCGCCAGCAGCCAGGACAGGCAGAGCTATGGCTACACCTTC | TRBD1 | NA | TRBJ1-2 | TRBV5-1
CASSSGTGRTNYGYTF | TGTGCCAGCAGCTCAGGAACAGGGAGGACTAACTATGGCTACACCTTC | NA | NA | TRBJ1-2 | TRBV11-3
CASSQATPGQGTTDTQYF | TGTGCCAGCTCACAGGCTACACCGGGACAGGGGACCACAGATACGCAGTATTTT | TRBD1 | NA | TRBJ2-3 | TRBV18
CASTLGGPGANVLTF | TGTGCCAGCACCTTAGGGGGGCCTGGGGCCAACGTCCTGACTTTC | NA | NA | TRBJ2-6 | TRBV5-4
CASSEDRGGEQYF | TGCGCCAGCAGCGAGGACAGGGGTGGAGAGCAGTACTTC | TRBD1 | NA | TRBJ2-7 | TRBV5-1
CASSPSGTVNSPLHF | TGTGCCAGTAGTCCGTCCGGGACGGTGAATTCACCCCTCCACTTT | NA | once | TRBJ1-6 | TRBV19
CASSLVTEAFF | TGTGCCAGCAGTCTGGTGACTGAAGCTTTCTTT | NA | once | TRBJ1-1 | TRBV6-6
CASSALRDRGQPQHF | TGTGCCAGCAGCGCCCTGCGGGACAGGGGTCAGCCCCAGCATTTT | NA | NA | TRBJ1-5 | TRBV21-1
CASSLGTAMNTEAFF | TGTGCCAGCAGCCTTGGGACAGCCATGAACACTGAAGCTTTCTTT | TRBD1 | NA | TRBJ1-1 | TRBV9
CASRSGFTEAFF | TGTGCCAGCAGGTCCGGGTTCACTGAAGCTTTCTTT | NA | NA | TRBJ1-1 | TRBV28
CASSQGVGTEAFF | TGCGCCAGCAGCCAAGGCGTGGGCACTGAAGCTTTCTTT | NA | NA | TRBJ1-1 | TRBV4-1
CASSSGTRANYGYTF | TGTGCCAGCAGCTCAGGGACCCGGGCTAACTATGGCTACACCTTC | NA | NA | TRBJ1-2 | TRBV9
CASTDRGKGYGYTF | TGCGCCAGCACCGACAGGGGGAAGGGCTATGGCTACACCTTC | TRBD1 | NA | TRBJ1-2 | TRBV4-1
CASSPNMNTEAFF | TGTGCCAGCAGCCCGAACATGAACACTGAAGCTTTCTTT | NA | once | TRBJ1-1 | TRBV27
CASNDPGQGNTGELFF | TGTGCCAGCAACGATCCGGGACAGGGGAACACCGGGGAGCTGTTTTTT | TRBD1 | NA | TRBJ2-2 | TRBV27
CASSQDLGRDRVSYEQYF | TGTGCCAGCAGCCAAGATCTGGGCCGGGACAGGGTGTCCTACGAGCAGTACTTC | TRBD1 | NA | TRBJ2-7 | TRBV3-1/TRBV3-2
CASSPTSYEQYF | TGTGCCAGCAGTCCGACCAGCTACGAGCAGTACTTC | NA | NA | TRBJ2-7 | TRBV28
CASSTDRGTPEAFF | TGTGCCAGCAGCACGGACAGGGGGACACCTGAAGCTTTCTTT | TRBD1 | NA | TRBJ1-1 | TRBV7-2
CASSLGLAGAYSYNEQFF | TGTGCCAGCAGCCTGGGACTAGCGGGAGCCTACTCCTACAATGAGCAGTTCTTC | TRBD2 | NA | TRBJ2-1 | TRBV27
CASRLDSSGNTIYF | TGTGCCAGCAGATTAGATTCCTCTGGAAACACCATATATTTT | NA | NA | TRBJ1-3 | TRBV2
CAIRDSQNEKLFF | TGTGCCATCAGGGACAGTCAAAATGAAAAACTGTTTTTT | NA | NA | TRBJ1-4 | TRBV10-3
CASSQGGAQFF | TGTGCCAGCAGCCAAGGTGGGGCGCAGTTCTTC | NA | NA | TRBJ2-1 | TRBV14
CASSYTPNTEAFF | TGTGCCAGCAGTTATACTCCGAACACTGAAGCTTTCTTT | NA | NA | TRBJ1-1 | TRBV6-2/TRBV6-3
CASSNEGGGRANTEAFF | TGTGCCAGTAGTAATGAGGGAGGAGGTCGGGCGAACACTGAAGCTTTCTTT | NA | NA | TRBJ1-1 | TRBV19
CASSLGEHEQYF | TGCGCCAGCAGCTTGGGGGAGCACGAGCAGTACTTC | NA | NA | TRBJ2-7 | TRBV5-1
CASSLMSGELFF | TGTGCCAGCAGTTTGATGTCCGGGGAGCTGTTTTTT | NA | few | TRBJ2-2 | TRBV27
CATIHPNTEAFF | TGTGCCACCATTCACCCGAACACTGAAGCTTTCTTT | NA | once | TRBJ1-1 | TRBV19
CASSQGDLAGADNEQFF | TGTGCCAGCAGCCAGGGGGATCTCGCGGGGGCAGACAATGAGCAGTTCTTC | NA | NA | TRBJ2-1 | TRBV4-2